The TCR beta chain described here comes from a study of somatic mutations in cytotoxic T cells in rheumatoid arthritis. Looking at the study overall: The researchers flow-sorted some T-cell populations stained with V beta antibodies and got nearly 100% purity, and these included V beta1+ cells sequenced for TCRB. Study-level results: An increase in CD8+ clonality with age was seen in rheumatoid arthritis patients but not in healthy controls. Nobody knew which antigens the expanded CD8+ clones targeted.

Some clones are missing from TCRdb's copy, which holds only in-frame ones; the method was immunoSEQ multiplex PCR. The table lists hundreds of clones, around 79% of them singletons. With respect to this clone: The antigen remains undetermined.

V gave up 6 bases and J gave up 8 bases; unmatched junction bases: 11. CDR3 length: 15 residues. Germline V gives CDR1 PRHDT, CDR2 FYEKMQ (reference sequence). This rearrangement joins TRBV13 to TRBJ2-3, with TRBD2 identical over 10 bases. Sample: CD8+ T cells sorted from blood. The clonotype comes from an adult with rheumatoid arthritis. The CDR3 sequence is CASRQRGGLNRTQYF. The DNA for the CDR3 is TGTGCCAGCAGGCAGCGGGGGGGCCTAAATCGTACGCAGTATTTT.